This record looks at one T cell receptor beta chain sequence and its context. Primers for the PCR totalled 60 Vbeta and 13 Jbeta. Measured with immunoSEQ multiplex PCR; TCRdb has only the in-frame clones, and not every one. The repertoire holds under 200,000 clones, with around 79% as singletons. This sample was included in a study of cytomegalovirus exposure and HLA in healthy donors. V gave up 0 bases and J gave up 3 bases, with 14 bases separating them. The germline gives CDR1 MNHNS, CDR2 SASEGT. This CDR3 comprises 17 residues. The V and J genes are TRBV6-1 and TRBJ2-2, with D possibly TRBD1 on 6 matching bases. This receptor was identified in a female donor in good health and CMV-seronegative. The sequenced sample consisted of PBMCs. DNA of the CDR3: TGTGCCAGCAGTGAAGCGCCAGGGGCGCAGGACACCGGGGAGCTGTTTTTT. Translation: CASSEAPGAQDTGELFF.